What follows are 20 T cell receptor beta chains derived from one specimen sequenced in a study of blood T cell repertoires in COVID-19. Sequenced by immunoSEQ multiplex PCR; TCRdb stores in-frame clones only, minus some. The sample has about 280,000 clones, over 75% seen once. Sequencing was carried out using peripheral blood. These receptors came from a human donor in a cohort sampled during active COVID-19.

V usage is TRBV5-1 and J usage is TRBJ1-2, with D hard to call. CDR1 SGHRS and CDR2 YFSETQ come from the germline V gene. The V end lost 0 bases, the J end lost 9 bases, and 12 bases lay between the germline ends. The CDR3 extends over 13 amino acids. The CDR3 loop reads CASSLDHQDRYTF. CDR3 bases: TGCGCCAGCAGCTTGGATCACCAGGATCGCTACACCTTC.

The chain carries TRBV5-1 and TRBJ1-5, with D possibly being TRBD1 (5 bases). Germline loops: CDR1 SGHRS, CDR2 YFSETQ. This CDR3 contains 17 residues. The V and J ends lost 0 bases and 2 bases respectively, with 15 bases between them. DNA of the CDR3: TGCGCCAGCAGCTTGGGAATCGGGGCGGGGGGCAATCAGCCCCAGCATTTT. Its protein product is CASSLGIGAGGNQPQHF.

Here the CDR3 DNA reads TGTGCCAGCAGTGGTACAGATCCTACTGGAAACACCATATATTTT. This encodes CASSGTDPTGNTIYF. The chain has TRBV2 and TRBJ1-3, with unresolved D. From germline, CDR1 is SNHLY and CDR2 FYNNEI. This CDR3 region has 15 residues. Trimming left V 4 bases short and J 2 bases short, with 12 bases between.

This clone has a handful of counts. The gene calls are TRBV7-2 and TRBJ1-5, with TRBD1 matching 10 bases. Trimming took 4 bases from V and 5 from J; bases not matched to a gene: 2. The CDR3 has 14 amino acids. CDR1 is SGHTA, CDR2 FQGNSA, per germline. CDR3 nucleotide sequence: TGTGCCAGCAGCTCGGGACAGGGGTATCAGCCCCAGCATTTT. Protein: CASSSGQGYQPQHF.

Only one count was recorded for this clone. The J gene is TRBJ2-3, the V gene TRBV24-1; TRBD1 aligns across 8 bases. Looked up from germline, CDR1 is KGHDR and CDR2 is SFDVKD. V lost 5 bases and J lost 1; bases outside the gene matches: 7. This CDR3 spans 16 amino acids. CDR3 sequence (DNA): TGTGCCACCAGTGGGACAGGGTTGAAGGGCACAGATACGCAGTATTTT. Protein: CATSGTGLKGTDTQYF.

This clone was detected only once. The rearrangement links TRBV14 to TRBJ1-6, with TRBD1 as a possible D gene (5 bases). This CDR3 is built from 16 residues. The V gene lost 0 bases and the J gene lost 9 bases, with 15 bases spanning the gap. Germline V gene data show CDR1 as SGHDN and CDR2 as FVKESK. The CDR3: CASSQDQGLSFSPLHF. The CDR3, as DNA: TGTGCCAGCAGCCAAGATCAGGGATTGTCGTTTTCACCCCTCCACTTT.

This sequence joins TRBV2 and TRBJ2-2; TRBD1 agrees at 7 bases. CDR3 size: 16 residues. J was trimmed by 7 bases and V by 0 bases; bases with no gene match: 8. Germline V gives CDR1 SNHLY, CDR2 FYNNEI. The CDR3 region is CASSEADREIIGELFF. CDR3 nucleotide sequence: TGTGCCAGCAGTGAAGCAGACAGGGAAATAATCGGGGAGCTGTTTTTT.

The rearrangement links TRBV2 to TRBJ2-5; TRBD2 matches 11 bases. Germline assignment: CDR1 SNHLY and CDR2 FYNNEI. V shed 2 bases, J shed 11 bases, and the junction held 16 bases outside the gene matches. CDR3 length: 17 residues. The CDR3 DNA reads as TGTGCCAGCAGTGAAAGAGGGCGGCTAGCGGGAGGTGGTTTTCAGTACTTC. Its translation is CASSERGRLAGGGFQYF.

This clone has at least ten counts. The V call is TRBV19, the J call TRBJ1-5; 7 nucleotides line up with TRBD1. Germline loops: CDR1 LNHDA, CDR2 SQIVND (reference sequence). Unmatched junction bases numbered 4, after V lost 7 bases and J lost 7 bases. CDR3 length: 12 residues. CDR3 protein: CASTDREQPQHF. CDR3 coding DNA: TGTGCCAGTACCGACAGGGAACAGCCCCAGCATTTT. Combining the CDR3 with reference TRBV19 and TRBJ1-5 gives the whole variable domain DGGITQSPKYLFRKEGQNVTLSCEQNLNHDAMYWYRQDPGQGLRLIYYSQIVNDFQKGDIAEGYSVSREKKESFPLTVTSAQKNPTAFYLCASTDREQPQHFGDGTRLSIL.

The gene calls are TRBV28 and TRBJ2-5, with a weak D call TRBD2 (5 bases). There are 15 residues in the CDR3. The V end lost 5 bases, the J end lost 3 bases, and 16 bases lay between the germline ends. Germline V gene lookup returns CDR1 MDHEN and CDR2 SYDVKM. This chain's CDR3 is CASSRSTMAEETQYF. The CDR3, as DNA: TGTGCCAGCAGTCGGTCGACTATGGCGGAAGAGACCCAGTACTTC.

The V call is TRBV21-1, the J call TRBJ2-7; the D call of TRBD2 is as the table states it, not checked on the DNA. TRBV21-1 counts as a pseudogene. The CDR3 consists of 16 residues. DNA of the CDR3: TGTGCCAGCAGCAAAGCTGGCAGGAGGGCCTCCTGGGAGCAGTACTTC. Amino acids: CASSKAGRRASWEQYF.

This clone showed up just a few times. This chain links TRBV10-1 with TRBJ2-2, with D possibly matching TRBD1 (6 bases). The CDR3 covers 15 residues. V lost 3 bases, J lost 0 bases, and 8 bases lay in between. Germline CDR1 WNHNN, CDR2 SYGVQD (reference sequence). The CDR3: CASSERTANTGELFF. CDR3 in DNA: TGCGCCAGCAGTGAAAGGACAGCGAACACCGGGGAGCTGTTTTTT.

This clone was seen a few times. V gene TRBV5-6 combines with J gene TRBJ2-7; D is unresolved. Germline-derived CDR1 and CDR2 are SGHDT and YYEEEE. V lost 2 bases to trimming and J lost 3 bases, with 6 bases between them. The CDR3 covers 12 residues. CDR3 region: CASSFQIYEQYF. CDR3 sequence (DNA): TGTGCCAGCAGCTTCCAAATCTACGAGCAGTACTTC.

With respect to this clone: The germline gene is not matched at one end of the junction; a read error may be the cause. J is TRBJ2-1 and V is TRBV7-9; 15 bases align to TRBD2. CDR1 and CDR2 (germline): SEHNR, FQNEAQ (reference sequence). The CDR3 is 18 amino acids. The CDR3 sequence is CASSVARTSGRARNEQFF. The CDR3 DNA reads as TGTGCCAGCAGCGTAGCCCGGACTAGCGGGAGGGCCCGGAATGAGCAGTTCTTC.

Comment on this clone: The identical CDR3 is also encoded by other nucleotide sequences in the sample. The genes are TRBV18 and TRBJ2-1; maybe TRBD2 (6 bases). The germline gives CDR1 KGHSH, CDR2 LQKENI. This CDR3 spans 15 amino acids. V lost 3 bases and J lost 6, with 15 bases in between. The CDR3 protein is CASSPTGTSSNEQFF. The CDR3 DNA follows: TGTGCCAGCTCACCTACTGGAACTAGCTCCAATGAGCAGTTCTTC.

The V call is TRBV19, the J call TRBJ1-1; possible D gene TRBD1, 5 bases. The CDR3 has 13 amino acids. Germline CDR1 and CDR2: LNHDA and SQIVND (reference sequence). Trimming removed 5 bases from V and 2 bases from J, with 9 bases in between. CDR3 residues: CASSSTVNTEAFF. The CDR3 nucleotides read TGTGCCAGTAGTTCGACAGTCAACACTGAAGCTTTCTTT.

This clone is a singleton in its sample. The chain recombines TRBV7-9 with TRBJ2-3, with D possibly matching TRBD2 (6 bases). This CDR3 comprises 17 residues. The V and J ends lost 3 bases and 1 base respectively, with 17 bases between them. Germline V gives CDR1 SEHNR, CDR2 FQNEAQ (reference sequence). The CDR3 DNA follows: TGTGCCAGCAGCTTGAGCCTTAGCGGAGGGGGCACAGATACGCAGTATTTT. It is translated as CASSLSLSGGGTDTQYF.

The rearrangement links TRBV20-1 to TRBJ1-2; D may be TRBD1 (5 bases). CDR1 DFQATT and CDR2 SNEGSKA come from the germline V gene (reference sequence). The CDR3 totals 11 residues. Trimming took 3 bases from V and 7 from J, leaving 9 bases between them. The CDR3 DNA is TGCAGTGCTAGTCGTACAGGTGGCTACACCTTC. Amino acid sequence: CSASRTGGYTF.

Relative to its sample, this clone is medium-sized. J is TRBJ2-2 and V is TRBV7-6; TRBD2 agrees at 13 bases. V was clipped by 5 bases and J by 5 bases; unmatched bases: 5. Germline CDR1 is SGHVS and CDR2 is FNYEAQ. CDR3 length: 16 amino acids. The CDR3 protein is CASSQGTSGITGELFF. DNA for the CDR3: TGTGCCAGCAGCCAAGGGACTAGCGGGATAACCGGGGAGCTGTTTTTT.

The chain couples TRBV18 to TRBJ2-2, with 10 bases fitting TRBD1. The germline gives CDR1 KGHSH, CDR2 LQKENI. CDR3 size: 16 residues. V lost 4 bases to trimming and J lost 5 bases; unmatched junction nucleotides: 7. CDR3 sequence reads: CASSLFDRGLTGELFF. Written as DNA, the CDR3 is TGTGCCAGCTCACTTTTCGACAGGGGGCTGACCGGGGAGCTGTTTTTT.